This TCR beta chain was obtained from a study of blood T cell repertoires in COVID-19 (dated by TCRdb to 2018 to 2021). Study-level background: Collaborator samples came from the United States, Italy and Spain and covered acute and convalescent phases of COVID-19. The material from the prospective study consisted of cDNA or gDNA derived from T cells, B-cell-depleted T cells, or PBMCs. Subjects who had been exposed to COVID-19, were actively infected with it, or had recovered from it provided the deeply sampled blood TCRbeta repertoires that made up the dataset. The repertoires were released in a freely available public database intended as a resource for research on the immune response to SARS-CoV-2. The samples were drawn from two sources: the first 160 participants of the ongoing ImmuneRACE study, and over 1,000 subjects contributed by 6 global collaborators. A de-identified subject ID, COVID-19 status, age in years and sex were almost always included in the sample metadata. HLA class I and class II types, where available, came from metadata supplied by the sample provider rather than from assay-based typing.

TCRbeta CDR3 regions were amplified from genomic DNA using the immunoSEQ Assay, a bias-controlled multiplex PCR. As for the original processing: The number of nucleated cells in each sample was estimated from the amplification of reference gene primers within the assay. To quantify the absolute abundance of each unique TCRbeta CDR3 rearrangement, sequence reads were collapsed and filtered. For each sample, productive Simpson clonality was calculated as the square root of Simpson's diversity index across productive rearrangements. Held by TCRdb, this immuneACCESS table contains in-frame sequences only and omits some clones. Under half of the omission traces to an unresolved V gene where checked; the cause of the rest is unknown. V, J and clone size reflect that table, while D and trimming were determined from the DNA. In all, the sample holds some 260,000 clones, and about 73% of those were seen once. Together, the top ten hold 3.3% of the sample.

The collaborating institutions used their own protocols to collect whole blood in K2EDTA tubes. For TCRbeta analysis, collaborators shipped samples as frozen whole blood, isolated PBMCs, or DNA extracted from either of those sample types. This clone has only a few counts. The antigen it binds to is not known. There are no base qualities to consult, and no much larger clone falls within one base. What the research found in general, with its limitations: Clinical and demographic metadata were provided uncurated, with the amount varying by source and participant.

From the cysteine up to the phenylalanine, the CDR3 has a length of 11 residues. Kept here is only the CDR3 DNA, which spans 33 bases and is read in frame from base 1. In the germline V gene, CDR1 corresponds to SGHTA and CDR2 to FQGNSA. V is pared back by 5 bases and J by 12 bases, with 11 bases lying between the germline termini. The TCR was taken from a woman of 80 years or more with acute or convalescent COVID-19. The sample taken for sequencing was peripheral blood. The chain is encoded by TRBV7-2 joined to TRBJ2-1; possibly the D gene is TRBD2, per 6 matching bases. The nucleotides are TGTGCCAGCAGCGAGAGGGGACTGCAGTTCTTC. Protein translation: CASSERGLQFF.